This TCR beta chain was obtained from a study of T cell changes during pregnancy in multiple sclerosis. Sequencing was performed with immunoSEQ multiplex PCR; in TCRdb, only in-frame clones are kept and a portion is missing. The repertoire holds over 50,000 clones, with roughly nine tenths as singletons. This clone was seen only once. This receptor was taken from a female donor in good health, enrolled as a control in a pregnancy study. The sequenced sample was peripheral blood, obtained in the first trimester of pregnancy.

CDR3 residues: CASIGGASYGYTF. CDR3 DNA: TGTGCCAGCATCGGCGGGGCCTCCTATGGCTACACCTTC. V and J are TRBV7-9 and TRBJ1-2, with D possibly being TRBD1 (5 bases). V was cut by 7 bases and J by 4 bases, with 13 bases left in between. Germline CDR1 and CDR2: SEHNR and FQNEAQ (reference sequence). The CDR3 spans 13 residues. Supplemented by reference TRBV7-9 and TRBJ1-2, the full variable domain reads DTGVSQNPRHKITKRGQNVTFRCDPISEHNRLYWYRQTLGQGPEFLTYFQNEAQLEKSRLLSDRFSAERPKGSFSTLEIQRTEQGDSAMYLCASIGGASYGYTFGSGTRLTVV.